These 26 T cell receptor beta chains originate from one sample sequenced in a study of blood T cell repertoires in COVID-19. Sequencing used immunoSEQ multiplex PCR; TCRdb keeps in-frame clones, though not all of them. The table has about 95,000 clones, approximately 84% seen once. The sequenced sample consisted of peripheral blood. The receptors were gathered from a man older than 75 with active or convalescent COVID-19.

CDR3 coding DNA: TGTGCCAGCAGCTCTCTGACAGGGGGTAATCAGCCCCAGCATTTT. It translates to CASSSLTGGNQPQHF. The chain carries TRBV5-6 and TRBJ1-5, with 9 bases identical to TRBD1. Germline CDR1 is SGHDT and CDR2 is YYEEEE. V gave up 3 bases and J gave up 4 bases; unmatched junction bases: 5. This CDR3 is 15 amino acids long.

The chain links TRBV28 to TRBJ1-5; 7 bases align to TRBD1. V shed 3 bases and J 4 bases; nucleotides not matched to a gene: 6. This CDR3 has 15 amino acids. Per the germline V gene, CDR1 is MDHEN and CDR2 is SYDVKM. The CDR3 protein is CASSLGDSPNQPQHF. The CDR3 nucleotides read TGTGCCAGCAGTTTGGGGGACAGCCCGAATCAGCCCCAGCATTTT.

The gene calls are TRBV2 and TRBJ2-1; maybe TRBD2 (6 bases). The V gene lost 2 bases and the J gene lost 0 bases, with 8 bases spanning the gap. The V gene's germline CDR1 is SNHLY and CDR2 FYNNEI. The CDR3 is made up of 15 amino acids. CDR3 amino acids: CASSERRGSYNEQFF. The CDR3 coding sequence is TGTGCCAGCAGTGAAAGGCGGGGCTCCTACAATGAGCAGTTCTTC.

The J gene is TRBJ2-5, the V gene TRBV5-1; possibly TRBD2 for D (5 bases). Germline V gene lookup returns CDR1 SGHRS and CDR2 YFSETQ. The CDR3 length is 14 residues. The V gene lost 0 bases and the J gene lost 1 base, with 7 bases spanning the gap. CDR3: CASSLGTPQETQYF. For the CDR3, the DNA is TGCGCCAGCAGCTTGGGGACTCCCCAAGAGACCCAGTACTTC.

This chain connects TRBV28 to TRBJ1-5; no reliable D call. Germline lookup yields CDR1 MDHEN and CDR2 SYDVKM. V lost 5 bases and J lost 2, with 4 bases in between. CDR3 length equals 12 residues. The CDR3 coding sequence is TGTGCCAGCAGTGCGGGCAATCAGCCCCAGCATTTT. It translates to CASSAGNQPQHF.

The chain uses TRBV11-1 and TRBJ2-5; tentatively, D is TRBD1 (5 bases). CDR1 is SGHAT, CDR2 FQDESV, per germline (reference sequence). The V end was cut by 6 bases, the J end by 5 bases, with 10 bases between. The CDR3 is 12 residues long. CDR3 protein: CASRGDWETQYF. DNA of the CDR3: TGTGCCAGCAGAGGGGATTGGGAGACCCAGTACTTC. Supplemented by reference TRBV11-1 and TRBJ2-5, the full variable domain reads EAEVAQSPRYKITEKSQAVAFWCDPISGHATLYWYRQILGQGPELLVQFQDESVVDDSQLPKDRFSAERLKGVDSTLKIQPAELGDSAMYLCASRGDWETQYFGPGTRLLVL.

The rearrangement links TRBV3-1 (or the pseudogene TRBV3-2) to TRBJ1-5; D is unclear. This CDR3 is 13 amino acids long. V was shortened by 1 base and J by 6 bases, with 7 bases between the two germline ends. Germline lookup yields CDR1 LGHDT and CDR2 YNNKEL (reference sequence). The CDR3 reads CASSQGVGQPQHF. DNA for the CDR3: TGTGCCAGCAGCCAAGGAGTCGGTCAGCCCCAGCATTTT.

The rearrangement uses TRBV6-5 and TRBJ2-5; D gene ambiguous. In germline, CDR1 is MNHEY, CDR2 SVGAGI. CDR3 length: 14 residues. Trimming took 0 bases from V and 5 from J, leaving 10 bases between them. For the CDR3, the DNA is TGTGCCAGCAGTTACTCCCGCCCGAGGGAGACCCAGTACTTC. This gives the protein CASSYSRPRETQYF.

The V gene is TRBV9, the J gene TRBJ1-3; 7 nucleotides line up with TRBD1. The CDR3 loop spans 14 amino acids. V was pared by 4 bases and J by 4 bases, with 5 bases of the junction left unmatched. The germline gives CDR1 SGDLS, CDR2 YYNGEE. As DNA, the CDR3 is TGTGCCAGCAGCAAGGGGGCGGAGGGAAACACCATATATTTT. Its protein product is CASSKGAEGNTIYF.

The rearrangement uses TRBV29-1 and TRBJ2-1; 10 bases line up with TRBD1. Germline trimming cut 4 bases from V and 7 bases from J; bases unmatched to any gene: 4. Germline V gives CDR1 SQVTM, CDR2 ANQGSEA. This CDR3 is 13 amino acids long. The CDR3 here is CSVGQGALNEQFF. As DNA, the CDR3 is TGCAGCGTTGGACAGGGGGCCTTGAATGAGCAGTTCTTC.

The chain recombines TRBV6-6 with TRBJ1-5, with D tentatively TRBD1 (5 bases). The germline V gene encodes CDR1 MNHNY and CDR2 SVGAGI (reference sequence). V lost 5 bases, J lost 7 bases, and 12 bases lay in between. The CDR3 totals 13 residues. The CDR3 loop is CASSTRGGQPQHF. CDR3 nucleotides: TGTGCCAGCAGTACTCGGGGGGGGCAGCCCCAGCATTTT.

V and J are TRBV6-5 and TRBJ2-7, with 8 bases fitting TRBD2. Germline CDR1 and CDR2: MNHEY and SVGAGI. The CDR3 totals 14 residues. Trimming took 6 bases from V and 2 from J; bases not matched to a gene: 6. CDR3 amino acids: CASRLAGGTYEQYF. CDR3 nucleotides: TGTGCCAGCAGGTTGGCGGGGGGAACCTACGAGCAGTACTTC.

This clone has a handful of counts. The V gene is TRBV4-3, the J gene TRBJ2-5; 9 nucleotides line up with TRBD2. V gave up 4 bases and J gave up 5 bases; unmatched junction bases: 11. Germline CDR1 and CDR2: LGHNA and YSLEER. The CDR3 runs 16 residues. In nucleotides, the CDR3 is TGCGCCAGCAGCCCACACGCGGGCGGGGGGGCGGAGACCCAGTACTTC. The encoded protein is CASSPHAGGGAETQYF.

V is TRBV7-9 and J is TRBJ2-2; 12 bases agree with TRBD1. CDR1 and CDR2 from the germline V gene are SEHNR and FQNEAQ (reference sequence). V shed 4 bases, J shed 2 bases, and the junction held 8 bases outside the gene matches. The CDR3 is 18 amino acids. The CDR3 here is CASSSGTGGEQNTGELFF. CDR3 coding DNA: TGTGCCAGCAGCTCAGGGACAGGGGGCGAGCAAAACACCGGGGAGCTGTTTTTT.

The chain uses TRBV6-4 and TRBJ1-1, with D unclear. Germline V lookup: CDR1 MRHNA, CDR2 SNTAGT. The CDR3 sequence is 13 residues long. V was clipped by 2 bases and J by 2 bases, with 6 bases between them. The CDR3 sequence is CASSDQANTEAFF. CDR3 nucleotide sequence: TGTGCCAGCAGTGACCAGGCTAACACTGAAGCTTTCTTT.

This clone was recorded many times. This rearrangement joins TRBV7-2 to TRBJ2-7; D is unclear. This CDR3 spans 14 amino acids. Per germline, CDR1 SGHTA and CDR2 FQGNSA. Trimming took 3 bases from V and 3 from J, leaving 12 bases between them. CDR3 coding DNA: TGTGCCAGCAGCTTCGGAACAGAGTACTACGAGCAGTACTTC. Translation: CASSFGTEYYEQYF.

The rearrangement uses TRBV3-1 (or the pseudogene TRBV3-2) and TRBJ2-1; D is ambiguous. V was clipped by 2 bases and J by 5 bases, with 7 bases between them. The length of the CDR3 is 13 residues. Germline lookup yields CDR1 LGHDT and CDR2 YNNKEL (reference sequence). CDR3 amino acids: CASSQWQNNEQFF. The CDR3 coding sequence is TGTGCCAGCAGCCAATGGCAGAACAATGAGCAGTTCTTC.

The J gene is TRBJ2-2, the V gene TRBV19; D not resolved. Trimming stripped 5 bases from V and 7 bases from J, with 14 bases between. CDR1 and CDR2 from the germline V gene are LNHDA and SQIVND (reference sequence). This CDR3 is 14 amino acids long. The CDR3 spells CASSPGFSSGELFF. CDR3 bases: TGTGCCAGTAGTCCCGGATTTAGCAGCGGGGAGCTGTTTTTT.

The gene calls are TRBV29-1 and TRBJ2-2; possible D gene TRBD2, 5 bases. The ends were cut back, 0 bases at V and 6 bases at J, with 11 bases in the middle. The CDR3 loop spans 14 amino acids. In germline, CDR1 is SQVTM, CDR2 ANQGSEA. The CDR3 protein is CSVEEGVRSGELFF. CDR3 sequence (DNA): TGCAGCGTTGAAGAGGGAGTGAGGTCCGGGGAGCTGTTTTTT.

This chain joins TRBV24-1 and TRBJ2-3; 9 bases match TRBD2. V dropped 7 bases and J dropped 0; count of bases not matched to a gene: 13. CDR1 KGHDR and CDR2 SFDVKD come from the germline V gene. The CDR3 contains 18 residues. Written as DNA, the CDR3 is TGTGCCACCAGACCCACTGGGCTAGCGGGGACTAGCACAGATACGCAGTATTTT. Its protein product is CATRPTGLAGTSTDTQYF.

This clone was detected a few times. The V gene is TRBV7-9, the J gene TRBJ2-3, with 8 positions matching TRBD2. Trimming took 3 bases from V and 0 from J; bases not matched to a gene: 11. Per the germline V gene, CDR1 is SEHNR and CDR2 is FQNEAQ (reference sequence). CDR3 length: 18 amino acids. This chain's CDR3 is CASSFTSGSQISTDTQYF. As DNA, the CDR3 is TGTGCCAGCAGCTTTACAAGCGGGAGCCAAATTAGCACAGATACGCAGTATTTT.

Here the CDR3 reads CASSLPGQGLTGNTIYF. In DNA form, the CDR3 reads TGTGCCAGCAGTTTACCCGGACAGGGTCTAACTGGAAACACCATATATTTT. V gene TRBV28 combines with J gene TRBJ1-3, with 8 bases that match TRBD1. V was clipped by 2 bases and J by 2 bases; unmatched bases: 8. The CDR3 length is 17 residues. The germline V gene has CDR1 MDHEN and CDR2 SYDVKM. Complete variable domain (other parts from reference TRBV28 and TRBJ1-3): DVKVTQSSRYLVKRTGEKVFLECVQDMDHENMFWYRQDPGLGLRLIYFSYDVKMKEKGDIPEGYSVSREKKERFSLILESASTNQTSMYLCASSLPGQGLTGNTIYFGEGSWLTVV.

The chain combines TRBV7-3 with TRBJ1-1; 7 bases are a match to TRBD1. The V and J ends lost 5 bases and 5 bases, in that order; junction bases with no gene match: 5. The germline CDR1 and CDR2 sequences are SGHTA and FQGTGA. This CDR3 has 13 residues. The CDR3 DNA reads TGTGCCAGCAGCATACAGGGGAATACTGAAGCTTTCTTT. This codes for CASSIQGNTEAFF.

CDR3 protein: CASSVGAGATDTQYF. The CDR3 region has the DNA TGTGCCAGCAGCGTAGGCGCGGGGGCCACAGATACGCAGTATTTT. This chain joins TRBV9 and TRBJ2-3; D may be TRBD2 (7 bases). There are 15 residues in the CDR3. CDR1 and CDR2 from the germline V gene are SGDLS and YYNGEE. V was pared by 0 bases and J by 2 bases, with 10 bases between.

The rearrangement joins TRBV7-2 to TRBJ2-7, with unresolved D. The V gene lost 7 bases and the J gene lost 3 bases, with 16 bases spanning the gap. Germline CDR1 SGHTA, CDR2 FQGNSA. CDR3 length: 14 residues. CDR3 sequence reads: CASTRQEMGYEQYF. Here the CDR3 DNA reads TGTGCCAGCACCCGTCAGGAAATGGGCTACGAGCAGTACTTC. Using reference TRBV7-2 and TRBJ2-7 for the parts outside the CDR3, the full variable domain is GAGVSQSPSNKVTEKGKDVELRCDPISGHTALYWYRQSLGQGLEFLIYFQGNSAPDKSGLPSDRFSAERTGGSVSTLTIQRTQQEDSAVYLCASTRQEMGYEQYFGPGTRLTVT.

The rearrangement joins TRBV7-8 to TRBJ1-6; TRBD1 agrees at 9 bases. This CDR3 has 17 amino acids. Trimming removed 5 bases from V and 6 bases from J; junction bases left unmatched: 11. Germline-derived CDR1 and CDR2 are SGHVS and FQNEAQ. CDR3 loop: CASSERMGQGGNSPLHF. In DNA form, the CDR3 reads TGTGCCAGCAGCGAGCGGATGGGACAGGGAGGTAATTCACCCCTCCACTTT.